This TCR beta chain was recorded in a study of spatial heterogeneity in lung cancer. Study summary: Among detected sequences, beta-chain ones consistently exceeded alpha-chain ones in number. Study results and limitations: Among blood samples, ubiquitous expanded tumor TCRs appeared more at resection than at follow-up.

Time point given: sample taken at primary tumor resection. Sequencing was performed on whole RNA extracted from tumor and nontumor lung tissue, or from frozen PBMC, and the material was left unsorted. Samples came from some 71 TRACERx patients with untreated early-stage lung cancer. This clonotype turned up a few times. Its specificity is unknown. The V gene lost 3 bases and the J gene lost 1 base, with 10 bases spanning the gap. Germline loops: CDR1 SGHRS, CDR2 YFSETQ. This CDR3 contains 14 residues. Individually, TCR cDNA molecules were each labelled with a unique molecular identifier. TCRdb reprocessed the 5' RACE reads via MiXCR and lists one record per CDR3 protein. The data contain about 44,000 distinct CDR3 sequences, roughly an eighth of them singletons.

V is TRBV5-1 and J is TRBJ1-1; D gene ambiguous. The source of this sequence is a male donor with early-stage non-small cell lung cancer. The material sequenced was PBMCs, taken at surgery. CDR3 coding DNA: TGCGCCAGCAGCTCGGAACCCGAGAACACTGAAGCTTTCTTT. Protein product: CASSSEPENTEAFF.